Each of the 4 T cell receptor beta chains below was sequenced from the same sample in a study of blood T cell repertoires in COVID-19. The method was immunoSEQ multiplex PCR; TCRdb's version includes in-frame clones alone and lacks a portion of them. The data contain 70,000 or so clones, about 90% of them singletons. Sequencing input: peripheral blood. The receptor source for this set is a woman of 80 years or more with active COVID-19.

The chain has TRBV28 and TRBJ1-2; 8 bases line up with TRBD1. Germline CDR1 is MDHEN and CDR2 is SYDVKM. The CDR3 runs to 12 residues. The junction had 8 bases not matched to a gene; V was cut back by 11 bases and J by 6 bases. In nucleotides, the CDR3 is TGTGCCTCCATGTACAGGGGGGATGGCTACACCTTC. It specifies CASMYRGDGYTF.

The rearrangement joins TRBV28 to TRBJ2-2, with 12 bases lining up with TRBD2. This CDR3 is built from 16 residues. Germline CDR1 and CDR2: MDHEN and SYDVKM. The V and J ends lost 2 bases and 7 bases, in that order; junction bases with no gene match: 5. CDR3 region: CASSLPGLAGRGELFF. In DNA form, the CDR3 reads TGTGCCAGCAGTTTACCGGGACTAGCGGGCCGCGGGGAGCTGTTTTTT.

The gene calls are TRBV30 and TRBJ1-2; D may be TRBD1 (6 bases). Trimming removed 2 bases from V and 3 bases from J, with 19 bases in between. Per germline, CDR1 GTSNPN and CDR2 SVGIG (reference sequence). The CDR3 spans 16 residues. The CDR3 sequence is CAWSPFPLQGDYGYTF. CDR3 in DNA: TGTGCCTGGAGTCCCTTTCCCTTACAGGGAGACTATGGCTACACCTTC. Together with reference TRBV30 and TRBJ1-2, the CDR3 gives the full variable domain: SQTIHQWPATLVQPVGSPLSLECTVEGTSNPNLYWYRQAAGRGLQLLFYSVGIGQISSEVPQNLSASRPQDRQFILSSKKLLLSDSGFYLCAWSPFPLQGDYGYTFGSGTRLTVV.

The J gene is TRBJ2-1, the V gene TRBV10-3, with D possibly TRBD2 on 5 matching bases. The V gene's germline CDR1 is ENHRY and CDR2 SYGVKD. The CDR3 sequence is 17 residues long. Trimming took 3 bases from V and 1 from J, leaving 16 bases between them. The CDR3 protein is CAISDPDSTPSYNEQFF. The CDR3 DNA follows: TGTGCCATCAGTGACCCGGACTCGACCCCTTCCTACAATGAGCAGTTCTTC.